Detailed here is one TCR beta chain. These data are taken from a study of CXCR3-negative and CXCR3-positive naive CD8 T cells. This CDR3 has 16 amino acids. Germline CDR1 and CDR2: SQVTM and ANQGSEA. UMI-labeled 5' RACE yielded the TRB cDNA libraries. TCRdb reanalyzed the 5' RACE reads and collapses them to one entry per CDR3 protein, without DNA. Here the sample table reports about 56,000 distinct CDR3 sequences. The rearrangement uses TRBV29-1 and TRBJ2-2; the D call from TCRdb, TRBD1, cannot be confirmed without DNA. The TCR sequence derives from a human donor in good health. Some clones in this sample may be carry-over from other donors' samples. Sequences were obtained from memory CD8+ T cells from blood. The CDR3 is CSVEDPEQGSTGELFF.